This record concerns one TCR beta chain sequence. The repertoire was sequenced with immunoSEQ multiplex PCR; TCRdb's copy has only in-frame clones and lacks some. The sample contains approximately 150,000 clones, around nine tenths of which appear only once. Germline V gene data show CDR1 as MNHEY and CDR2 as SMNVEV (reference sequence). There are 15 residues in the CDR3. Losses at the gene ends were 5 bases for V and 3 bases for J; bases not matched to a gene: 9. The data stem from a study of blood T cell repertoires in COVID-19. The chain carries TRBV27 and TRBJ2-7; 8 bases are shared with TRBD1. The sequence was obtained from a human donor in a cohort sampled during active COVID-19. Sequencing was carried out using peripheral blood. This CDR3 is CASSRERTGSYEQYF. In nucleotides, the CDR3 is TGTGCCAGCAGTCGAGAAAGGACAGGGAGCTACGAGCAGTACTTC.